This is a list of T cell receptor beta chains from one sample in a study of CD8 T cells in Susac syndrome. A single record per CDR3 protein comes from TCRdb applying MiXCR to the immunoSEQ multiplex PCR reads. Of about 120,000 distinct CDR3 sequences in the sample, 85% to 95% were seen once. The sample consisted of CD8+ T cells from PBMCs. The receptors were gathered from a human donor in good health. Each CDR3 is given with its conserved first and last residue. The order of the fields is J gene, D gene, clone size, V gene, CDR3 DNA, CDR3 protein. A D gene is named only where the DNA matches it firmly. A row's size may be missing; if present it is once, few, many or a size class.

j_call: TRBJ1-1
d_call: -
clone_size: -
v_call: TRBV6-6
cdr3_nt: TGTGCCAGCACAAACTCGGCGAACGAAGCTTTCTTT
cdr3_aa: CASTNSANEAFF

j_call: TRBJ1-1
d_call: -
clone_size: -
v_call: TRBV29-1
cdr3_nt: TGCAGCGTTCTACCTTCCATCACTGAAGCTTTTTTT
cdr3_aa: CSVLPSITEAFF

j_call: TRBJ2-7
d_call: -
clone_size: -
v_call: TRBV7-9
cdr3_nt: TGTGCCAGCAGCTTATTAGGGCAGGGCTCCTACGAGCAGTACTTC
cdr3_aa: CASSLLGQGSYEQYF

j_call: TRBJ2-5
d_call: -
clone_size: -
v_call: TRBV12-3/TRBV12-4
cdr3_nt: TGTGCCAGCAAAGGGGGGAGGAAGACCCAGTACTTC
cdr3_aa: CASKGGRKTQYF

j_call: TRBJ1-1
d_call: -
clone_size: -
v_call: TRBV11-2
cdr3_nt: TGTGCCAGCAGCTTACGTCACGGGAACACTGAAGCTTTCTTT
cdr3_aa: CASSLRHGNTEAFF

j_call: TRBJ2-1
d_call: -
clone_size: -
v_call: TRBV5-1
cdr3_nt: TGCGCCAGCAGCCTGGGAGAGCCGGGGCATGAGCAGTTCTTC
cdr3_aa: CASSLGEPGHEQFF

j_call: TRBJ1-4
d_call: -
clone_size: -
v_call: TRBV5-6
cdr3_nt: TGTGCCAGCAGCTTGGGAACAGGGATTCGAGAAAAACTGTTTTTT
cdr3_aa: CASSLGTGIREKLFF

j_call: TRBJ2-3
d_call: -
clone_size: -
v_call: TRBV6-2/TRBV6-3
cdr3_nt: TGTGCCAGCAGTTCCACGACAGTACCAGATACGCAGTATTTT
cdr3_aa: CASSSTTVPDTQYF

j_call: TRBJ1-4
d_call: -
clone_size: -
v_call: TRBV29-1
cdr3_nt: TGCAGCGTTAGAGGGACGGGTGCAACTAATGAAAAACTGTTTTTT
cdr3_aa: CSVRGTGATNEKLFF

j_call: TRBJ1-5
d_call: -
clone_size: -
v_call: TRBV7-2
cdr3_nt: TGTGCCAGCAGCTTATTTGTGAGCAGAGCGAATCAGCCCCAGCATTTT
cdr3_aa: CASSLFVSRANQPQHF

j_call: TRBJ2-1
d_call: TRBD2
clone_size: -
v_call: TRBV5-5
cdr3_nt: TGTGCCAGCAGCGCCGAGCGGGACGCCTACAATGAGCAGTTCTTC
cdr3_aa: CASSAERDAYNEQFF

j_call: TRBJ1-1
d_call: TRBD1
clone_size: -
v_call: TRBV5-1
cdr3_nt: TGCGCCAGCAGCAAGGGACAGGGGAACACTGAAGCTTTCTTT
cdr3_aa: CASSKGQGNTEAFF

j_call: TRBJ2-7
d_call: TRBD2
clone_size: -
v_call: TRBV6-5
cdr3_nt: TGTGCCAGCAGCTACGCTCGATCTAGCGGAAGCTCCTACGAGCAGTACTTC
cdr3_aa: CASSYARSSGSSYEQYF

j_call: TRBJ1-4
d_call: -
clone_size: -
v_call: TRBV28
cdr3_nt: TGTGCCAGCAGTCTCTCCGGGACTCAAACTCTCGGAGAAAAACTGTTTTTT
cdr3_aa: CASSLSGTQTLGEKLFF

j_call: TRBJ1-1
d_call: -
clone_size: -
v_call: TRBV29-1
cdr3_nt: TGCAGCGTCGGGTCTCAAGCTTTCTTT
cdr3_aa: CSVGSQAFF

j_call: TRBJ2-3
d_call: -
clone_size: -
v_call: TRBV5-1
cdr3_nt: TGCGCCAGCAGCTTGGATGGCCTTAGCGGAGATACGCAGTATTTT
cdr3_aa: CASSLDGLSGDTQYF

j_call: TRBJ2-3
d_call: -
clone_size: -
v_call: TRBV7-2
cdr3_nt: TGTGCCAGCAGCCCCCCCGTATTCACAGATACGCAGTATTTT
cdr3_aa: CASSPPVFTDTQYF

j_call: TRBJ1-1
d_call: -
clone_size: -
v_call: TRBV19
cdr3_nt: TGTGCCAGTAGTATAGTTATAGGCGGTGAAGCTTTCTTT
cdr3_aa: CASSIVIGGEAFF

j_call: TRBJ2-3
d_call: TRBD2
clone_size: once
v_call: TRBV20-1
cdr3_nt: TGCAGTGCTAGCCCCCTAGCGGGGAGGGGAGATACGCAGTATTTT
cdr3_aa: CSASPLAGRGDTQYF

j_call: TRBJ1-5
d_call: TRBD1
clone_size: -
v_call: TRBV12-3/TRBV12-4
cdr3_nt: TGTGCCAGCAGTTTATACAGGGGGATTGAACAGCCCCAGCATTTT
cdr3_aa: CASSLYRGIEQPQHF

j_call: TRBJ2-1
d_call: -
clone_size: -
v_call: TRBV28
cdr3_nt: TGTGCCAGCAGTCCGGGGAGCTCCTACAATGAGCAGTTCTTC
cdr3_aa: CASSPGSSYNEQFF

j_call: TRBJ2-7
d_call: TRBD1
clone_size: -
v_call: TRBV12-3/TRBV12-4
cdr3_nt: TGTGCCAGCAGCCGACAGGGGTCCTCCTACGAGCAGTACTTC
cdr3_aa: CASSRQGSSYEQYF

j_call: TRBJ1-5
d_call: -
clone_size: -
v_call: TRBV28
cdr3_nt: TGTGCCAGCAGTTCCCTCGGTTCGAGCAATCAGCCCCAGCATTTT
cdr3_aa: CASSSLGSSNQPQHF

j_call: TRBJ2-2
d_call: TRBD1
clone_size: once
v_call: TRBV6-2/TRBV6-3
cdr3_nt: TGTGCCAGCAGTTACACAAGGACAGGAAACACCGGGGAGCTGTTTTTT
cdr3_aa: CASSYTRTGNTGELFF

j_call: TRBJ1-1
d_call: -
clone_size: -
v_call: TRBV29-1
cdr3_nt: TGCAGCGGTGGACAGACGAACACTGAAGCTTTCTTT
cdr3_aa: CSGGQTNTEAFF

j_call: TRBJ2-7
d_call: -
clone_size: -
v_call: TRBV14
cdr3_nt: TGTGCCAGCAGCCCTCATCAGGGTGCCTTCGAGCAGTACTTC
cdr3_aa: CASSPHQGAFEQYF

j_call: TRBJ2-7
d_call: TRBD2
clone_size: -
v_call: TRBV11-3
cdr3_nt: TGTGCCAGCAGCTTAGGTGCGGGGGATAGCTCCTACGAGCAGTACTTC
cdr3_aa: CASSLGAGDSSYEQYF

j_call: TRBJ1-1
d_call: -
clone_size: -
v_call: TRBV6-5
cdr3_nt: TGTGCCAGCAAAATGAACCTGAACACTGAAGCTTTCTTT
cdr3_aa: CASKMNLNTEAFF

j_call: TRBJ1-1
d_call: -
clone_size: -
v_call: TRBV20-1
cdr3_nt: TGCAGTGCTAGAGATGCCGACAGCTTCACTGAAGCTTTCTTT
cdr3_aa: CSARDADSFTEAFF

j_call: TRBJ1-1
d_call: -
clone_size: -
v_call: TRBV2
cdr3_nt: TGTGCCAGCAGCCTCGGCCCGGGGAGTAGCACTGAAGCTTTCTTT
cdr3_aa: CASSLGPGSSTEAFF

j_call: TRBJ2-3
d_call: TRBD1
clone_size: -
v_call: TRBV2
cdr3_nt: TGTGCCAGCAGCGGGACAGGGGGGGACACAGATACGCAGTATTTT
cdr3_aa: CASSGTGGDTDTQYF

j_call: TRBJ2-5
d_call: -
clone_size: -
v_call: TRBV10-3
cdr3_nt: TGTGCCATCAAGTCAAGTGAGACCCAGTACTTC
cdr3_aa: CAIKSSETQYF

j_call: TRBJ2-7
d_call: -
clone_size: -
v_call: TRBV5-1
cdr3_nt: TGCGCCAGCAGCTCGTCCAGGCAGGGTTACGAGCAGTACTTC
cdr3_aa: CASSSSRQGYEQYF

j_call: TRBJ1-2
d_call: TRBD1
clone_size: -
v_call: TRBV6-6
cdr3_nt: TGTGCCAGCAGTCGGGGACAGGGGATAGAGGGCTACACCTTC
cdr3_aa: CASSRGQGIEGYTF

j_call: TRBJ2-2
d_call: -
clone_size: -
v_call: TRBV11-3
cdr3_nt: TGTGCCAGCAGCGTCGGGCAGGGGGGGAGCGGGGAGCTGTTTTTT
cdr3_aa: CASSVGQGGSGELFF

j_call: TRBJ2-6
d_call: -
clone_size: -
v_call: TRBV12-3/TRBV12-4
cdr3_nt: TGTGCCAGCAGTCATCCCGGGGCCAACGTCCTGACTTTC
cdr3_aa: CASSHPGANVLTF

j_call: TRBJ2-7
d_call: -
clone_size: -
v_call: TRBV6-5
cdr3_nt: TGTGCCAGCAGTTACTCGTTGGCGGGAAACTCCTACGAGCAGTACTTC
cdr3_aa: CASSYSLAGNSYEQYF

j_call: TRBJ2-5
d_call: -
clone_size: -
v_call: TRBV20-1
cdr3_nt: TGCAGTGCTAGACCCGGGATGGGACAAGAGACCCAGTACTTC
cdr3_aa: CSARPGMGQETQYF

j_call: TRBJ2-5
d_call: -
clone_size: once
v_call: TRBV4-3
cdr3_nt: TGCGCCAGCAGCCAAGATTGGAACCAAGAGACCCAGTACTTC
cdr3_aa: CASSQDWNQETQYF